These 21 T cell receptor beta chains came from one sample sequenced in a study of shared clonotypes between healthy human individuals. Clones were read by immunoSEQ multiplex PCR, and TCRdb kept only the in-frame ones, dropping some. Of about 110,000 clones listed, about 70% were seen once; the top ten hold approximately 23%. The sample consisted of memory CD8+ T cells sorted from blood. The subset: CD45RO+ cells pooled with CCR7-negative TemRA cells. These TCRs come from a woman younger than 45 in good health.

The gene calls are TRBV28 and TRBJ2-7; 8 nucleotides line up with TRBD2. The CDR3 is 18 residues long. Germline CDR1 and CDR2: MDHEN and SYDVKM. Losses at the gene ends were 0 bases for V and 0 bases for J; bases not matched to a gene: 10. The CDR3 sequence: CASSLCRETSEDSYEQYF. The CDR3 DNA reads as TGTGCCAGCAGTTTATGCAGGGAGACTAGCGAAGACTCCTACGAGCAGTACTTC.

This clone was picked up one time. The chain has TRBV4-1 and TRBJ1-2; D not resolved. CDR1 MGHRA and CDR2 YSYEKL come from the germline V gene. Trimming shortened V by 5 bases and J by 1 base, and 14 bases separated the two germline ends. The CDR3 runs to 15 residues. Written as DNA, the CDR3 is TGCGCCAGCAGCGAAGTGGAAAGCAGTAACTATGGCTACACCTTC. This encodes CASSEVESSNYGYTF.

This clone was picked up a small number of times. The chain is built from TRBV6-4 and TRBJ1-1, with 9 bases fitting TRBD1. V trimming: 5 bases; J trimming: 6 bases; junction bases outside the gene matches: 7. The germline V gene encodes CDR1 MRHNA and CDR2 SNTAGT. This CDR3 has 14 amino acids. CDR3 loop: CASSPGTGSAEAFF. CDR3 DNA: TGTGCCAGCAGTCCCGGGACAGGGTCGGCTGAAGCTTTCTTT.

There are a few counts of this clone. The CDR3 sequence: CASSSQVGVSYEQYF. DNA of the CDR3: TGTGCCAGCAGTTCACAGGTTGGAGTTTCCTACGAGCAGTACTTC. V and J are TRBV27 and TRBJ2-7; D perhaps matches TRBD1 (5 bases). The CDR3 spans 15 residues. Trimming took 4 bases from V and 1 from J, leaving 14 bases between them. Looked up from germline, CDR1 is MNHEY and CDR2 is SMNVEV (reference sequence).

This clone occurred a few times. The CDR3 is CASSLTGTSDYNEQFF. The CDR3, as DNA: TGTGCCAGCAGTTTAACCGGGACTAGCGACTACAATGAGCAGTTCTTC. This chain uses TRBV27 with TRBJ2-1, with TRBD2 matching over 10 bases. The CDR3 has 16 amino acids. J lost 3 bases, V lost 2 bases, and 4 bases had no gene match. CDR1 is MNHEY, CDR2 SMNVEV, per germline (reference sequence).

The chain couples TRBV11-2 to TRBJ1-6; possibly TRBD1 for D (5 bases). The CDR3 consists of 17 residues. Deletions cut 1 base from V and 4 bases from J, with 14 bases between. From germline, CDR1 is SGHAT and CDR2 FQNNGV. This CDR3 is CASSLGGTGPYNSPLHF. The CDR3 DNA follows: TGTGCCAGCAGCTTAGGTGGTACAGGACCATATAATTCACCCCTCCACTTT.

V gene TRBV2 combines with J gene TRBJ2-2; D remains unclear. Deletions cut 4 bases from V and 6 bases from J, with 18 bases between. This CDR3 is 16 amino acids long. Germline values: CDR1 SNHLY, CDR2 FYNNEI. CDR3 amino acids: CASSARWLQNAGELFF. CDR3 nucleotides: TGTGCCAGCAGTGCAAGATGGCTGCAAAACGCCGGGGAGCTGTTTTTT.

J is TRBJ2-1 and V is TRBV30; D ambiguous. The CDR3 has 11 amino acids. Trimming took 0 bases from V and 6 from J, leaving 3 bases between them. Per germline, CDR1 GTSNPN and CDR2 SVGIG (reference sequence). The CDR3 here is CAWSVSNEQFF. The CDR3 DNA reads TGTGCCTGGAGTGTATCCAATGAGCAGTTCTTC.

In its sample, this clone was seen once. The genes are TRBV14 and TRBJ1-1; weak D call: TRBD1 (6 bases). Trimming took off 4 bases at V and 4 bases at J, with 13 bases between the two ends. The germline V gene encodes CDR1 SGHDN and CDR2 FVKESK. This CDR3 has 14 residues. DNA of the CDR3: TGTGCCAGCAGCCTCTGGGGGGCCGGCACTGAAGCTTTCTTT. Its protein product is CASSLWGAGTEAFF.

Here the CDR3 DNA reads TGTGCCACCATGGACGGCTCTGGGGCCAACGTCCTGACTTTC. Its protein is CATMDGSGANVLTF. The chain uses TRBV7-9 and TRBJ2-6; no reliable D call. V was clipped by 10 bases and J by 0 bases, with 10 bases between them. Germline CDR1 SEHNR, CDR2 FQNEAQ (reference sequence). This CDR3 comprises 14 residues. The full variable domain, its missing parts supplied by reference TRBV7-9 and TRBJ2-6, is DTGVSQNPRHKITKRGQNVTFRCDPISEHNRLYWYRQTLGQGPEFLTYFQNEAQLEKSRLLSDRFSAERPKGSFSTLEIQRTEQGDSAMYLCATMDGSGANVLTFGAGSRLTVL.

The chain couples TRBV10-1 to TRBJ2-4; D possibly uses TRBD1 or TRBD2 (5 bases each). CDR3 length: 14 residues. Germline loops: CDR1 WNHNN, CDR2 SYGVQD (reference sequence). Trimming took 0 bases from V and 8 from J, leaving 11 bases between them. The CDR3 coding sequence is TGCGCCAGCAGTGAGTCAGGGATGGGGGACATTCAGTACTTC. It codes for CASSESGMGDIQYF.

The chain uses TRBV9 and TRBJ2-1; no reliable D call. Trimming left V 0 bases short and J 1 base short, with 11 bases between. Germline assignment: CDR1 SGDLS and CDR2 YYNGEE. CDR3 size: 16 residues. The DNA of the CDR3 is TGTGCCAGCAGCGTAGTACCAATACTTTCCTACAATGAGCAGTTCTTC. Its translation: CASSVVPILSYNEQFF.

This chain uses TRBV5-1 with TRBJ1-2, with D maybe TRBD1 (5 bases). V lost 4 bases, J lost 4 bases, and 20 bases lay in between. From germline, CDR1 is SGHRS and CDR2 YFSETQ. The CDR3 runs to 16 residues. DNA of the CDR3: TGCGCCAGCAGCCCGAACAAGGGCCGGGGGTCCTATGGCTACACCTTC. Amino acid sequence: CASSPNKGRGSYGYTF.

The genes are TRBV11-2 and TRBJ2-7; D is unclear. V was cut by 5 bases and J by 1 base, with 21 bases left in between. The CDR3 length is 17 residues. The germline V gene encodes CDR1 SGHAT and CDR2 FQNNGV. This CDR3 reads CASSLVPGSIPSYEQYF. The CDR3 DNA sequence: TGTGCCAGCAGCCTAGTCCCCGGGTCTATTCCATCCTACGAGCAGTACTTC.

The chain employs TRBV5-4 and TRBJ2-7; no definite D call. V lost 3 bases and J 3 bases, leaving 10 bases between the germline ends. CDR1 is SGHNT and CDR2 is YYREEE in the germline V gene (reference sequence). This CDR3 contains 13 residues. CDR3 region: CASSSGRSYEQYF. The CDR3 DNA is TGTGCCAGCAGCTCTGGACGGAGCTACGAGCAGTACTTC.

V usage is TRBV9 and J usage is TRBJ2-7; D is undetermined. The CDR3 extends over 15 amino acids. CDR1 SGDLS and CDR2 YYNGEE come from the germline V gene. The V end was cut by 4 bases, the J end by 4 bases, with 18 bases between. CDR3 residues: CASSQGWGTAYEQYF. CDR3 nucleotide sequence: TGTGCCAGCAGCCAAGGATGGGGTACCGCGTACGAGCAGTACTTC.

This clone occurred a few times. This chain joins TRBV25-1 and TRBJ1-5; unclear D gene. Germline lookup yields CDR1 MGHDK and CDR2 SYGVNS. The CDR3 totals 14 residues. The germline V and J ends were trimmed by 5 bases and 7 bases, with 15 bases remaining between them. The chain's CDR3 is CASSSALLEQPQHF. The CDR3, as DNA: TGTGCCAGCAGTTCCGCCCTCTTGGAGCAGCCCCAGCATTTT.

This clone has ten or more counts. The chain carries TRBV19 and TRBJ1-5; weak D call: TRBD1 (6 bases). Trimming pared 3 bases from V and 2 bases from J, leaving 11 bases between. Germline CDR1 and CDR2: LNHDA and SQIVND (reference sequence). There are 15 residues in the CDR3. DNA of the CDR3: TGTGCCAGTAGTATCTGGACAGCCGGCAATCAGCCCCAGCATTTT. Translation: CASSIWTAGNQPQHF.

The chain carries TRBV27 and TRBJ2-7; 7 nucleotides match TRBD1. The germline V gene has CDR1 MNHEY and CDR2 SMNVEV (reference sequence). The trim removed 2 bases at V and 3 bases at J, leaving 4 bases unmatched. The CDR3 is 14 residues long. This CDR3 is CASSLVGQHYEQYF. The CDR3 bases are TGTGCCAGCAGTTTAGTGGGACAGCACTACGAGCAGTACTTC.

This chain connects TRBV28 to TRBJ2-5; D is unclear. The J call is in doubt because the DNA end fits TRBJ2-7 better. Germline V lookup: CDR1 MDHEN, CDR2 SYDVKM. The CDR3 loop spans 14 amino acids. As DNA, the CDR3 is TGTGCCACCCGCTTAGCAGATAACTCCTACGAGCAGTACTTC. This translates into CATRLADNSYEQYF.

This chain uses TRBV6-5 with TRBJ2-1, with 11 bases matching TRBD1. Germline values: CDR1 MNHEY, CDR2 SVGAGI. CDR3 length: 15 residues. Trimming cost V 6 bases and J 2 bases; bases outside gene matches: 3. CDR3 residues: CASSRTGGPYNEQFF. CDR3 sequence (DNA): TGTGCCAGCAGCCGGACAGGGGGCCCCTACAATGAGCAGTTCTTC.